Shown below are 15 T cell receptor beta chains from a single sample sequenced in a study of blood T cells in healthy people across ages. A second PCR of 7 to 11 cycles used a sample-barcoded 5' primer and a J-beta primer mix. TCRdb itself ran the 5' RACE reads through MiXCR, one entry per CDR3 protein. The sample carries about 730,000 distinct CDR3 sequences, roughly 43% recorded once. Sequenced input: blood. The receptor source for this set is a woman aged 55 to 70 in good health.

The V call is TRBV21-1, the J call TRBJ2-2. TRBV21-1 constitutes a pseudogene. This CDR3 region has 16 residues. The CDR3 coding sequence is TGTGCCAGCAGCCTTCAGCCAGTTCCGAACACCGGGGAGCTGTTTTTT. Residues: CASSLQPVPNTGELFF.

This clonotype was counted many times. The gene calls are TRBV18 and TRBJ2-7; TRBD1 agrees at 7 bases. The ends lost 8 bases at V and 4 bases at J; junction bases unmatched: 8. The CDR3 contains 13 residues. Germline CDR1 KGHSH, CDR2 LQKENI. CDR3 sequence: CASSPGTVYEQYF. The CDR3 DNA reads as TGTGCCAGCAGCCCCGGGACAGTTTACGAGCAGTACTTC.

V gene TRBV14 combines with J gene TRBJ2-1; the match to TRBD1 covers 8 bases. Germline V gene lookup returns CDR1 SGHDN and CDR2 FVKESK. The CDR3 loop spans 15 amino acids. V gave up 1 base and J gave up 7 bases; unmatched junction bases: 6. For the CDR3, the DNA is TGTGCCAGCAGCCAAGGACAGGGGCGCAGAAATGAGCAGTTCTTC. It specifies CASSQGQGRRNEQFF.

The CDR3 nucleotides read TGTGCCAGCAGTCTCGACAGGGCAGATACGCAGTATTTT. Residues: CASSLDRADTQYF. The chain uses TRBV28 and TRBJ2-3, with TRBD1 identical over 7 bases. J lost 4 bases, V lost 5 bases, and 3 bases had no gene match. CDR3 length equals 13 residues. Germline V gene lookup returns CDR1 MDHEN and CDR2 SYDVKM. Using reference TRBV28 and TRBJ2-3 for the parts outside the CDR3, the full variable domain is DVKVTQSSRYLVKRTGEKVFLECVQDMDHENMFWYRQDPGLGLRLIYFSYDVKMKEKGDIPEGYSVSREKKERFSLILESASTNQTSMYLCASSLDRADTQYFGPGTRLTVL.

This clonotype was detected a few times. The CDR3 coding sequence is TGTGCCAGTAAGGGCGGGGGACTTAATGGCGAGCAGTACTTC. As protein: CASKGGGLNGEQYF. This chain connects TRBV19 to TRBJ2-7; 7 bases align to TRBD2. The CDR3 extends over 14 amino acids. The V gene's germline CDR1 is LNHDA and CDR2 SQIVND (reference sequence). V was pared by 7 bases and J by 6 bases, with 12 bases of the junction left unmatched.

This clonotype was seen a handful of times. The J gene is TRBJ2-5, the V gene TRBV30; possible D gene TRBD2, 6 bases. The CDR3 has 15 amino acids. Germline CDR1 is GTSNPN and CDR2 is SVGIG (reference sequence). V was trimmed by 1 base and J by 2 bases, leaving 14 bases between them. The CDR3 is CAWSESRGLQETQYF. In nucleotides, the CDR3 is TGTGCCTGGAGTGAGTCGCGGGGCCTACAAGAGACCCAGTACTTC.

This clonotype was seen ten or more times. The chain recombines TRBV11-1 with TRBJ2-3; TRBD1 matches at 9 bases. The length of the CDR3 is 16 residues. Germline CDR1 and CDR2: SGHAT and FQDESV (reference sequence). V shed 3 bases, J shed 4 bases, and the junction held 8 bases outside the gene matches. CDR3 sequence reads: CASSFHTGGAADTQYF. The CDR3 DNA reads TGTGCCAGCAGCTTCCACACAGGGGGCGCGGCAGATACGCAGTATTTT.

This clonotype was observed a handful of times. The V call is TRBV21-1, the J call TRBJ2-7; the tabulated D call, TRBD2, remains unverified against the DNA. TRBV21-1 is shown as a pseudogene. This CDR3 has 15 residues. The CDR3 spells CASSKESRFKYEQYF. In DNA form, the CDR3 reads TGTGCCAGCAGCAAAGAGTCCCGTTTTAAATACGAGCAGTACTTC.

The J gene is TRBJ2-2, the V gene TRBV9; no definite D call. Germline values: CDR1 SGDLS, CDR2 YYNGEE. This CDR3 spans 12 amino acids. V lost 0 bases and J 7 bases, leaving 4 bases between the germline ends. The CDR3 region has the DNA TGTGCCAGCAGCGTAGGGAACGGGGAGCTGTTTTTT. This encodes CASSVGNGELFF.

V and J are TRBV7-2 and TRBJ1-1; 7 bases fit TRBD1. There are 12 residues in the CDR3. Losses at the gene ends were 5 bases for V and 9 bases for J; bases not matched to a gene: 6. Germline values: CDR1 SGHTA, CDR2 FQGNSA. CDR3 region: CASSLEDRKAFF. DNA for the CDR3: TGTGCCAGCAGCCTAGAGGACAGGAAAGCTTTCTTT.

V gene TRBV6-2 or TRBV6-3 combines with J gene TRBJ1-2; D is undetermined. The V end lost 1 base, the J end lost 8 bases, and 8 bases lay between the germline ends. Per germline, CDR1 MNHEY and CDR2 SVGEGT. The CDR3 extends over 12 amino acids. The CDR3 sequence is CASSYWMGGYTF. CDR3 nucleotide sequence: TGTGCCAGCAGTTACTGGATGGGAGGCTACACCTTC.

In its sample, this clonotype was seen once. This clone may be a read error of a much larger clone one base away. No conserved phenylalanine or tryptophan is present at the end of the CDR3, so a read error is the likely explanation. The chain combines TRBV12-3 or TRBV12-4 with TRBJ2-3; D perhaps matches TRBD2 (6 bases). The V end was cut by 1 base, the J end by 3 bases, with 8 bases between. This CDR3 is built from 14 residues. The CDR3 sequence is CASSLGGTTDTQYS. CDR3 in DNA: TGTGCCAGCAGTTTAGGGGGGACTACAGATACGCAGTATTCT.

This clonotype was observed a few times. This chain joins TRBV28 and TRBJ2-3; 14 bases fit TRBD2. The junction had 12 bases not matched to a gene; V was cut back by 3 bases and J by 4 bases. Germline lookup yields CDR1 MDHEN and CDR2 SYDVKM. The CDR3 covers 19 residues. CDR3 loop: CASSLEGGTSGRGPDTQYF. CDR3 bases: TGTGCCAGCAGTTTGGAGGGGGGGACTAGCGGGAGAGGCCCAGATACGCAGTATTTT.

This clonotype was picked up a small number of times. This chain links TRBV27 with TRBJ1-6; tentatively, D is TRBD1 (6 bases). The CDR3 extends over 14 amino acids. Germline CDR1 MNHEY, CDR2 SMNVEV (reference sequence). Trimming removed 4 bases from V and 6 bases from J, with 10 bases in between. CDR3 DNA: TGTGCCAGCAGTTCCGGGACACTTAATTCACCCCTCCACTTT. It is translated as CASSSGTLNSPLHF.

This chain uses TRBV18 with TRBJ2-1, with 7 bases aligning to TRBD1. In germline, CDR1 is KGHSH, CDR2 LQKENI. Trimming cost V 3 bases and J 7 bases; bases outside gene matches: 9. The CDR3 extends over 15 amino acids. The CDR3 DNA reads as TGTGCCAGCTCACCCATGGGACAGCAGGGGAATGAGCAGTTCTTC. Its translation: CASSPMGQQGNEQFF. Supplemented by reference TRBV18 and TRBJ2-1, the full variable domain reads NAGVMQNPRHLVRRRGQEARLRCSPMKGHSHVYWYRQLPEEGLKFMVYLQKENIIDESGMPKERFSAEFPKEGPSILRIQQVVRGDSAAYFCASSPMGQQGNEQFFGPGTRLTVL.